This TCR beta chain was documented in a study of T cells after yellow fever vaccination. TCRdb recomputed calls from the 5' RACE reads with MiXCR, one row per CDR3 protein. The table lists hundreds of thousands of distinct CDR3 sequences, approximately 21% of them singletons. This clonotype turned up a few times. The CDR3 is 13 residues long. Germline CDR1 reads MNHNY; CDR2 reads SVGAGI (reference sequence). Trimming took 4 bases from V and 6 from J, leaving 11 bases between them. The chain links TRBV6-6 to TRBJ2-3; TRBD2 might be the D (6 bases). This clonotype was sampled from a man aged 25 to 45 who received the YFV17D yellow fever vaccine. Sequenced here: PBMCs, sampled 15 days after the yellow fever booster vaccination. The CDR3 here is CASSWPGVDTQYF. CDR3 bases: TGTGCCAGCAGTTGGCCGGGAGTGGATACGCAGTATTTT.